This T cell receptor (beta chain) was observed in a study of cytomegalovirus exposure and HLA in healthy donors. Points from the study as a whole: Further analysis, carried out later, found HLA-associated TCR beta chains more clonally expanded than equally common other chains.

Concerning this clone: Its antigen is unknown.

Amplification used 60 Vbeta primers and 13 Jbeta primers. Sequenced by immunoSEQ multiplex PCR; TCRdb stores in-frame clones only, minus some. This sample carries about 160,000 clones, 82% of them seen once, and the ten largest clones take about 10%. Per germline, CDR1 SGHAT and CDR2 FQNNGV. Trimming shortened V by 3 bases and J by 0 bases, and 11 bases separated the two germline ends. CDR3 length: 16 amino acids. The chain uses TRBV11-2 and TRBJ2-2; D may be TRBD2 (5 bases). The material sequenced was PBMCs. This TCR was sampled from a man aged 50-60 years in good health and CMV-seropositive. CDR3 protein: CASSLMDFSNTGELFF. Here the CDR3 DNA reads TGTGCCAGCAGCTTGATGGACTTTTCGAACACCGGGGAGCTGTTTTTT.